This TCR beta chain is drawn from a study of T cell responses to AZD1222 COVID-19 vaccine. Repertoires were generated with immunoSEQ multiplex PCR, while TCRdb's copy carries only in-frame clones and drops some. The data hold about 150,000 clones, with about nine tenths observed a single time. The V end was cut by 8 bases, the J end by 8 bases, with 13 bases between. Germline V lookup: CDR1 MNHEY, CDR2 SVGAGI. CDR3 length: 13 residues. Here the sequenced sample was peripheral blood, taken 28 days after the second AZD1222 dose. This chain joins TRBV6-5 and TRBJ1-6; D is ambiguous. This sequence was found in an adult who received the AZD1222 COVID-19 vaccine. CDR3: CASRGVTDSPLHF. The CDR3 nucleotides read TGTGCCAGCCGCGGGGTTACGGATTCACCCCTCCACTTT.